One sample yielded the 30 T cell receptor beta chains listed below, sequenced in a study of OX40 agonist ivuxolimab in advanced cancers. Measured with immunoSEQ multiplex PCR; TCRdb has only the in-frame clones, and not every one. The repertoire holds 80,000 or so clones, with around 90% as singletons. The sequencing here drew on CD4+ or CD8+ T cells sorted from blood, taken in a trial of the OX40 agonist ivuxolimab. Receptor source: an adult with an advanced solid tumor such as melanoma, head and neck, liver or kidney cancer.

The CDR3 spells CASSLSQTVSSYEQYF. In nucleotides, the CDR3 is TGCGCCAGCAGCTTGTCTCAAACGGTTAGCTCCTACGAGCAGTACTTC. The V call is TRBV5-1, the J call TRBJ2-7; no reliable D call. Germline CDR1 reads SGHRS; CDR2 reads YFSETQ. Trimming took 1 base from V and 0 from J, leaving 14 bases between them. This CDR3 region has 16 residues.

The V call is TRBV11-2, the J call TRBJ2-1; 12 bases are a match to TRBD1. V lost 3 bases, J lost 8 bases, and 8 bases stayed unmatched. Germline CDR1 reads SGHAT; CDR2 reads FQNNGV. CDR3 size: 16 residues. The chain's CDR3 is CASSFPPGQGAYEQFF. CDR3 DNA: TGTGCCAGCAGCTTCCCTCCGGGACAGGGGGCATATGAGCAGTTCTTC.

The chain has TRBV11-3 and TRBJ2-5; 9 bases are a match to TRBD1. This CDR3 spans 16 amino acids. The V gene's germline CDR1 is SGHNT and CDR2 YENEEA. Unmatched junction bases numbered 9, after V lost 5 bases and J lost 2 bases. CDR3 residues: CASSHGQGRVQETQYF. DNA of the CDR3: TGTGCCAGCAGCCATGGACAGGGGAGGGTTCAAGAGACCCAGTACTTC.

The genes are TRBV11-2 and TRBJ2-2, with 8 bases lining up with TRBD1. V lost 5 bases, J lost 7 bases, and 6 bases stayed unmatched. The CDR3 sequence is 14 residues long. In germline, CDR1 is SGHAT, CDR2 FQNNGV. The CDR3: CASSEVQGVGELFF. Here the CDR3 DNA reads TGTGCCAGCAGCGAAGTACAGGGGGTCGGGGAGCTGTTTTTT.

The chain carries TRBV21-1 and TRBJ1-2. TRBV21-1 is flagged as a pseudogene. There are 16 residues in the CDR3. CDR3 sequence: CASSSRDGKIPYGYTF. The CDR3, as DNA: TGTGCCAGCAGCTCCCGGGACGGCAAAATTCCCTATGGCTACACCTTC.

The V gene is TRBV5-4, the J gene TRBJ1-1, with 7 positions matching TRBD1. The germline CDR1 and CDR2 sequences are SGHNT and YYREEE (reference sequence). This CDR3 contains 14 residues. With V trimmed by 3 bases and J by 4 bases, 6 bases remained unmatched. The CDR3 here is CASSSSRGGTEAFF. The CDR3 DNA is TGTGCCAGCAGCTCATCCAGGGGGGGCACTGAAGCTTTCTTT.

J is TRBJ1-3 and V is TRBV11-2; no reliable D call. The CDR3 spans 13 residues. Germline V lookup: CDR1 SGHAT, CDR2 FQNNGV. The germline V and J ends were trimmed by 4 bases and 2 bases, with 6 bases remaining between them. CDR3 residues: CASSYQAGNTIYF. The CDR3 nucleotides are TGTGCCAGCAGCTACCAGGCTGGAAACACCATATATTTT. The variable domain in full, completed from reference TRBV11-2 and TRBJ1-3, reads EAGVAQSPRYKIIEKRQSVAFWCNPISGHATLYWYQQILGQGPKLLIQFQNNGVVDDSQLPKDRFSAERLKGVDSTLKIQPAKLEDSAVYLCASSYQAGNTIYFGEGSWLTVV.

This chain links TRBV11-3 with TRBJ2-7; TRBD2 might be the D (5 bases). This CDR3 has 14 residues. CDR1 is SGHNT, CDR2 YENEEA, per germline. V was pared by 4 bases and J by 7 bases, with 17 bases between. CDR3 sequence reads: CASSSTRGVGEQYF. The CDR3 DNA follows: TGTGCCAGCAGCTCCACCCGGGGAGTGGGGGAGCAGTACTTC.

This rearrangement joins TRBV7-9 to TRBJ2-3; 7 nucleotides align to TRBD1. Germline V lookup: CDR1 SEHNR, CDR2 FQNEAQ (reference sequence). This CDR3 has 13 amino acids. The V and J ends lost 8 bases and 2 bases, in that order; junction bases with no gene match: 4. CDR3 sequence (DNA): TGTGCCAGCGGCAGGGGGTCCACAGATACGCAGTATTTT. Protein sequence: CASGRGSTDTQYF. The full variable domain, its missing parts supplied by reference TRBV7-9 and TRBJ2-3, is DTGVSQNPRHKITKRGQNVTFRCDPISEHNRLYWYRQTLGQGPEFLTYFQNEAQLEKSRLLSDRFSAERPKGSFSTLEIQRTEQGDSAMYLCASGRGSTDTQYFGPGTRLTVL.

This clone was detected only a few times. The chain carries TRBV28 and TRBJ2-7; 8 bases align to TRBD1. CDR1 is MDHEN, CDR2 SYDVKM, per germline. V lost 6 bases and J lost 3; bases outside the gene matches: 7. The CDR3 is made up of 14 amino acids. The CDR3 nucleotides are TGTGCCAGCAGCAGGACAGGGAGCTACTACGAGCAGTACTTC. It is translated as CASSRTGSYYEQYF.

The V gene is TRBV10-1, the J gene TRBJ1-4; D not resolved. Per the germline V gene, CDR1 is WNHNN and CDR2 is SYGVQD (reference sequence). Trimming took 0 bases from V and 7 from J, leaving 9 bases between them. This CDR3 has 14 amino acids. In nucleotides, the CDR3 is TGCGCCAGCAGTGAGTCAGGGAGGGCTGAAAAACTGTTTTTT. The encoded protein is CASSESGRAEKLFF.

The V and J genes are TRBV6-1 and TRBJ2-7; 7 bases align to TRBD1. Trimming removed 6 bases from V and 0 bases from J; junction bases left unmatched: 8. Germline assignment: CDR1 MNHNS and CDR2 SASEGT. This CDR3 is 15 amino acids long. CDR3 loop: CASSRQGGGSYEQYF. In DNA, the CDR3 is TGTGCCAGCAGCCGCCAAGGGGGCGGCTCCTACGAGCAGTACTTC.

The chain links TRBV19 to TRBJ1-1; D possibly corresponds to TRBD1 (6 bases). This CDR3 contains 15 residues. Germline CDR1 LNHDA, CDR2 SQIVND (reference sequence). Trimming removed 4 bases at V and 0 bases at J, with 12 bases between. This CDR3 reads CASSKKGGVNTEAFF. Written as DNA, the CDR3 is TGTGCCAGTAGTAAAAAGGGGGGGGTGAACACTGAAGCTTTCTTT.

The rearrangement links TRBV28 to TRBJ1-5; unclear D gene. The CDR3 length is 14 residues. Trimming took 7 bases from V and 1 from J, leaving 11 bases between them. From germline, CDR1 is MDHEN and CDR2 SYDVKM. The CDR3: CASKWGSSNQPQHF. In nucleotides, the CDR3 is TGTGCCAGCAAATGGGGTTCCAGCAATCAGCCCCAGCATTTT.

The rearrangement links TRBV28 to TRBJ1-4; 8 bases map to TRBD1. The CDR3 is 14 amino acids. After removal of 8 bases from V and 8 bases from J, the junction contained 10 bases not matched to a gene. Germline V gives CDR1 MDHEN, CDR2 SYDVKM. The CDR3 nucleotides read TGTGCCAGCCGCAACGCAGGGGGCGACGAAAAACTGTTTTTT. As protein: CASRNAGGDEKLFF.

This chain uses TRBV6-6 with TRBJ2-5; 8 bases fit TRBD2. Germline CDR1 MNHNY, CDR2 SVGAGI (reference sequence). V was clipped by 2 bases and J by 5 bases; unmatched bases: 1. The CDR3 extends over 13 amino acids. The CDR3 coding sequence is TGTGCCAGCAGTTACCAGCGGGGGGAGACCCAGTACTTC. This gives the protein CASSYQRGETQYF.

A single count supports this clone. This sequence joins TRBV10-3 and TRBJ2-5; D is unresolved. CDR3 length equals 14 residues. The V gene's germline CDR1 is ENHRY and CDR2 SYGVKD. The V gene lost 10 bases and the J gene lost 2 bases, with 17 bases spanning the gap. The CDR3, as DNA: TGTGCCACCAGAACCTTCCTGACGCAAGAGACCCAGTACTTC. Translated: CATRTFLTQETQYF.

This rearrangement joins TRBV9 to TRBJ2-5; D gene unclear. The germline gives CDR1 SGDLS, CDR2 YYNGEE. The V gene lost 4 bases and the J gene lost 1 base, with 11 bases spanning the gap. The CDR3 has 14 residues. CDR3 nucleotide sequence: TGTGCCAGCAGCCCTCAAAGTATCCAAGAGACCCAGTACTTC. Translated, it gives CASSPQSIQETQYF.

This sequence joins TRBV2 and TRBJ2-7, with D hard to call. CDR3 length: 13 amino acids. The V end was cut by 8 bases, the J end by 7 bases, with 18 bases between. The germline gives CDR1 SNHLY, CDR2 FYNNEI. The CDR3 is CASCADRTWEQYF. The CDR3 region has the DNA TGTGCCAGCTGTGCGGATCGAACTTGGGAGCAGTACTTC.

CDR3 protein: CASSEGTGTWGANVLTF. DNA for the CDR3: TGTGCCAGCAGCGAAGGGACAGGGACGTGGGGGGCCAACGTCCTGACTTTC. This sequence joins TRBV5-4 and TRBJ2-6, with 9 bases aligning to TRBD1. V shed 4 bases and J 4 bases; nucleotides not matched to a gene: 9. The germline gives CDR1 SGHNT, CDR2 YYREEE (reference sequence). This CDR3 has 17 amino acids.

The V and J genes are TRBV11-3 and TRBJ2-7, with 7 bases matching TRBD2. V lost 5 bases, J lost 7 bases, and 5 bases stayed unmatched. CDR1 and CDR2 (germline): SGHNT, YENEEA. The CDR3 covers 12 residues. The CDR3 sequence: CASSPLSGEQYF. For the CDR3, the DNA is TGTGCCAGCAGCCCACTTAGCGGGGAGCAGTACTTC.

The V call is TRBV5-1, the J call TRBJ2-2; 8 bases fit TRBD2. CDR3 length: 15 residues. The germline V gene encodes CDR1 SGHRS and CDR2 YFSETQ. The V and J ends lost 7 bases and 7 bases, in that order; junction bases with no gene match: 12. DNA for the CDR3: TGCGCCAGCCTCGAGGCGGGAGGCATCGGCGGGGAGCTGTTTTTT. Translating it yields CASLEAGGIGGELFF.

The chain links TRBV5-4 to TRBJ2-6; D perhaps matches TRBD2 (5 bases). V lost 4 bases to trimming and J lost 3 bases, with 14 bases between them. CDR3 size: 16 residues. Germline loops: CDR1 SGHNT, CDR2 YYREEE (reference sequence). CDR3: CASSPGIPGGANVLTF. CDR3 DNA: TGTGCCAGCAGCCCCGGGATCCCAGGTGGGGCCAACGTCCTGACTTTC.

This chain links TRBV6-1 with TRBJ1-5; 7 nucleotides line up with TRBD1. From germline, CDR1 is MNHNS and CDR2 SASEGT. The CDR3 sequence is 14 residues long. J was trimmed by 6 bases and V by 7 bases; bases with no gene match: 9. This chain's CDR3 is CASMGDREGQPQHF. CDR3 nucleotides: TGTGCCAGCATGGGAGACAGGGAAGGTCAGCCCCAGCATTTT.

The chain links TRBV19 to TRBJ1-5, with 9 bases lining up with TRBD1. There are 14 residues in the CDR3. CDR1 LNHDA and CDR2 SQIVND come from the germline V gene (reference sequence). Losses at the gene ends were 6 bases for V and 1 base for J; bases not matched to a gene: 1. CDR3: CASRQGASNQPQHF. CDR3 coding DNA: TGTGCCAGTAGACAGGGGGCAAGCAATCAGCCCCAGCATTTT.

For the CDR3, the DNA is TGCGCCAGCAGTGAGTCGAGCAGGGAGAATTCACCCCTCCACTTT. It encodes CASSESSRENSPLHF. The chain links TRBV10-2 to TRBJ1-6, with D possibly matching TRBD1 (5 bases). The CDR3 runs 15 residues. Germline V gene sequence: CDR1 WSHSY, CDR2 SAAADI. Between the trimmed V and J ends, which lost 0 bases and 7 bases, there was a span of 10 bases.

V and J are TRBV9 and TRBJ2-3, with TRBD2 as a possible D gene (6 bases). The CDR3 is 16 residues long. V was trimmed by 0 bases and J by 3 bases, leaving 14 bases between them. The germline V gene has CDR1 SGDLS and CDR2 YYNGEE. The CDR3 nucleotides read TGTGCCAGCAGCGTAGTTGGAGGGGCACTAACAGATACGCAGTATTTT. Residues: CASSVVGGALTDTQYF.

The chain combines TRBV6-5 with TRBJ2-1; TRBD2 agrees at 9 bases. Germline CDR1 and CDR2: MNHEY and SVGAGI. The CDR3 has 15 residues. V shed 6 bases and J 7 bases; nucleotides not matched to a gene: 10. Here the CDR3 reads CASRGASGEGNEQFF. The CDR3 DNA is TGTGCCAGCAGGGGAGCTAGCGGGGAGGGGAATGAGCAGTTCTTC.

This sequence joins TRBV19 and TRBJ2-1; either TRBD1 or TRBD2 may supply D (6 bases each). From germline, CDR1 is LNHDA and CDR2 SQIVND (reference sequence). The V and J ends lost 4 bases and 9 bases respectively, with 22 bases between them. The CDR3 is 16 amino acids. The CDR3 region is CASSKGGGAQGGEQFF. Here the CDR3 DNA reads TGTGCCAGTAGTAAGGGGGGAGGAGCCCAGGGAGGTGAGCAGTTCTTC. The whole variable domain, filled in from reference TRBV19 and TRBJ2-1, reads DGGITQSPKYLFRKEGQNVTLSCEQNLNHDAMYWYRQDPGQGLRLIYYSQIVNDFQKGDIAEGYSVSREKKESFPLTVTSAQKNPTAFYLCASSKGGGAQGGEQFFGPGTRLTVL.

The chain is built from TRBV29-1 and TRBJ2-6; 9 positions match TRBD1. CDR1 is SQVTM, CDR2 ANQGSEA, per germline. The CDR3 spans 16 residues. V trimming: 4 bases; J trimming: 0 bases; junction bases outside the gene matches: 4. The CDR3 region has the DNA TGCAGCGTTGTAGGGACAGGGAGCTCTGGGGCCAACGTCCTGACTTTC. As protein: CSVVGTGSSGANVLTF.